These 12 T cell receptor beta chains came from one sample sequenced in a study of T cells in localized non-small cell lung cancer. Profiled with immunoSEQ multiplex PCR; TCRdb holds only in-frame clones, not every one. The sample consists of under 30,000 clones, around nine tenths of them appearing once. This specimen consisted of peripheral blood, obtained before any cancer treatment. The receptor source for this set is a woman aged 35 to 70 with stage I lung adenocarcinoma.

The chain links TRBV27 to TRBJ2-7; 10 bases align to TRBD2. The CDR3 runs 16 residues. Germline-derived CDR1 and CDR2 are MNHEY and SMNVEV (reference sequence). V shed 0 bases, J shed 7 bases, and the junction held 9 bases outside the gene matches. The CDR3, as DNA: TGTGCCAGCAGTTTATCCGAAGCGGGAGGGCCGGGTGAGCAGTACTTC. This codes for CASSLSEAGGPGEQYF.

The chain joins TRBV5-1 to TRBJ2-2; 8 positions match TRBD1. The CDR3 totals 15 residues. CDR1 and CDR2 from the germline V gene are SGHRS and YFSETQ. J gave up 7 bases and V 4 bases, and 9 bases lay outside the gene matches. The CDR3 nucleotides read TGCGCCAGCAGCCGGATCCAGGGGGCAGGCGGGGAGCTGTTTTTT. It yields the protein CASSRIQGAGGELFF.

The chain employs TRBV28 and TRBJ1-2; TRBD1 is a possible D gene (5 bases). Trimming stripped 2 bases from V and 8 bases from J, with 18 bases between. There are 15 residues in the CDR3. Germline V CDR1 and CDR2: MDHEN, SYDVKM. The CDR3 region is CASSLPARGSNGYTF. The CDR3 DNA reads as TGTGCCAGCAGTTTACCTGCTAGGGGATCTAACGGCTACACCTTC.

The chain recombines TRBV6-5 with TRBJ2-7; TRBD2 might be the D (6 bases). Trimming took 5 bases from V and 0 from J, leaving 14 bases between them. Per the germline V gene, CDR1 is MNHEY and CDR2 is SVGAGI. This CDR3 is 15 amino acids long. The CDR3: CASSRKTRSSYEQYF. CDR3 nucleotide sequence: TGTGCCAGCAGTCGGAAGACTAGGAGCTCCTACGAGCAGTACTTC.

V and J are TRBV6-1 and TRBJ1-1, with a tentative D call TRBD1 (5 bases). This CDR3 contains 14 residues. V dropped 3 bases and J dropped 1 base, with 9 bases sitting between them. The germline gives CDR1 MNHNS, CDR2 SASEGT. The CDR3, as DNA: TGTGCCAGCAGTGATTTAAGGGGGAACACTGAAGCTTTCTTT. Translating gives CASSDLRGNTEAFF.

The V gene is TRBV19, the J gene TRBJ2-1; D may be TRBD2 (6 bases). Germline V lookup: CDR1 LNHDA, CDR2 SQIVND (reference sequence). This CDR3 contains 12 residues. V shed 11 bases and J shed 5 bases, with 13 bases lying between them. The CDR3 region has the DNA TGTGCCTCGAGGAGGGGCGACAATGAGCAGTTCTTC. Translating it yields CASRRGDNEQFF.

The chain joins TRBV28 to TRBJ1-1; a possible D gene is TRBD1 (5 bases). With 8 bases removed from V and 5 bases from J, the gap between germline ends came to 15 bases. The CDR3 is 13 residues long. Germline CDR1 is MDHEN and CDR2 is SYDVKM. CDR3 protein: CASYWRGETEAFF. The CDR3 DNA sequence: TGTGCCAGCTACTGGAGGGGAGAGACTGAAGCTTTCTTT.

This chain joins TRBV6-6 and TRBJ2-5, with D maybe TRBD1 (5 bases). Per the germline V gene, CDR1 is MNHNY and CDR2 is SVGAGI (reference sequence). CDR3 length: 12 amino acids. Trimming took off 10 bases at V and 6 bases at J, with 15 bases between the two ends. The CDR3 coding sequence is TGTGCCACTTATCAGGGAACTCAGACCCAGTACTTC. Its translation: CATYQGTQTQYF.

The chain uses TRBV6-5 and TRBJ2-1; 7 positions agree with TRBD2. Germline values: CDR1 MNHEY, CDR2 SVGAGI. This CDR3 spans 14 amino acids. Germline trimming cut 5 bases from V and 6 bases from J; bases unmatched to any gene: 7. As DNA, the CDR3 is TGTGCCAGCAGTCGGGCTAGCGGAACCAATGAGCAGTTCTTC. Protein product: CASSRASGTNEQFF.

The rearrangement links TRBV4-3 to TRBJ1-3; TRBD1 might be the D (6 bases). The CDR3 has 17 amino acids. Deletions cut 4 bases from V and 0 bases from J, with 16 bases between. Germline-derived CDR1 and CDR2 are LGHNA and YSLEER. The CDR3 is CASSPLQGFYSGNTIYF. CDR3 nucleotide sequence: TGCGCCAGCAGCCCTCTCCAGGGGTTCTACTCTGGAAACACCATATATTTT.

The J gene is TRBJ2-3, the V gene TRBV28; D call uncertain. The germline V gene has CDR1 MDHEN and CDR2 SYDVKM. The CDR3 has 13 residues. V was pared by 5 bases and J by 2 bases, with 8 bases between. CDR3 in amino acids: CASSPPPTDTQYF. DNA of the CDR3: TGTGCCAGCAGTCCCCCCCCCACAGATACGCAGTATTTT.

Only a few counts were recorded for this clone. The chain combines TRBV4-1 with TRBJ1-1; unclear D gene. CDR1 is MGHRA, CDR2 YSYEKL, per germline. The V and J ends lost 4 bases and 6 bases respectively, with 9 bases between them. CDR3 size: 12 residues. The chain's CDR3 is CASSRPKSEAFF. CDR3 DNA: TGCGCCAGCAGCCGACCCAAATCTGAAGCTTTCTTT.